These T cell receptor beta chains were read from a single sample in a study of graft-versus-host responses after intestinal transplantation. Here immunoSEQ multiplex PCR was the method, and the copy in TCRdb shows in-frame clones only, minus some. The data show around 96,000 clones, 75% to 95% seen once. This material consisted of PBMCs, taken around 68 weeks after intestinal transplant. These TCRs come from a human patient who received an intestinal transplant, so some T cells may come from the graft donor. The CDR3 runs from the conserved cysteine through the conserved F or W. D genes are given only for firm matches. A row's size may be missing; if present it is once, few, many or a size class.

j_call v_call clone_size d_call cdr3_aa cdr3_nt
TRBJ2-5 TRBV5-1 . . CASSFRFIGVQETQYF TGCGCCAGCAGCTTTCGGTTCATCGGAGTCCAAGAGACCCAGTACTTC
TRBJ2-2 TRBV9 . TRBD1 CASSGQGATGELFF TGTGCCAGCAGTGGACAGGGGGCGACCGGGGAGCTGTTTTTT
TRBJ1-1 TRBV4-2 . . CASSQEGGTEAFF TGTGCCAGCAGCCAAGAAGGCGGGACTGAAGCTTTCTTT
TRBJ2-2 TRBV12-2 . . CASRLVGKAGTGELFF TGTGCAAGTCGCTTAGTAGGTAAGGCGGGCACCGGGGAGCTGTTTTTT
TRBJ1-6 TRBV9 . TRBD1 CASSERQGNSPLHF TGTGCCAGCAGCGAAAGACAGGGCAATTCACCCCTCCACTTT
TRBJ2-3 TRBV7-2 . TRBD2 CASSLALLAGVNTDTQYF TGTGCCAGCAGCTTAGCGCTACTAGCGGGGGTGAACACAGATACGCAGTATTTT
TRBJ1-5 TRBV7-4 . . CASSLWGRVERSQHF TGTGCCAGCAGCTTATGGGGGAGGGTCGAAAGATCCCAGCATTTT
TRBJ1-5 TRBV19 . . CASSIKRTVSNQPQHF TGTGCCAGTAGTATAAAAAGGACAGTTAGCAATCAGCCCCAGCATTTT
TRBJ2-3 TRBV5-4 . . CASSLEGVFDTQYF TGTGCCAGCAGCTTGGAAGGGGTTTTCGATACGCAGTATTTT
TRBJ1-4 TRBV5-4 . TRBD1 CASSLGQGANEKLFF TGTGCCAGCAGCTTGGGACAGGGGGCTAATGAAAAACTGTTTTTT
TRBJ1-3 TRBV11-2 once . CASSPFSYTIYF TGTGCCAGCAGCCCCTTCTCGTACACCATATATTTT
TRBJ1-2 TRBV20-1 . . CSASIGGYTF TGCAGTGCCAGTATCGGGGGCTACACCTTC
TRBJ1-2 TRBV21-1 . . CASSKSSQGLNYGYTF TGTGCCAGCAGCAAAAGTTCGCAGGGGCTTAACTATGGCTACACCTTC
TRBJ1-4 TRBV25-1 . TRBD1 CASSEGQGIEKLFF TGTGCCAGCAGTGAGGGACAGGGTATCGAAAAACTGTTTTTT
TRBJ1-2 TRBV6-6 few . CASSYANGYTF TGTGCCAGCAGTTACGCTAATGGCTACACCTTC
TRBJ2-7 TRBV5-1 . . CASSFRDNSYEQYF TGCGCCAGCAGCTTCCGGGACAACTCCTACGAGCAGTACTTC
TRBJ2-3 TRBV7-9 . TRBD2 CASSLGLADLDTQYF TGTGCCAGCAGCTTGGGACTAGCGGATCTAGATACGCAGTATTTT
TRBJ1-1 TRBV6-5 . TRBD1 CASSSGQGGAGTEAFF TGTGCCAGCAGTTCGGGACAGGGAGGCGCGGGGACTGAAGCTTTCTTT
TRBJ1-1 TRBV5-4 once TRBD1 CASSPLLGRGFAEAFF TGTGCCAGCAGCCCCCTTCTGGGCAGGGGGTTCGCTGAAGCTTTCTTT
TRBJ1-1 TRBV4-1 . TRBD1 CASNRGGWTTEAFF TGCGCCAGCAACCGAGGGGGCTGGACCACTGAAGCTTTCTTT
TRBJ1-4 TRBV5-1 . . CASSLLGAGEKLFF TGCGCCAGCAGCCTCCTGGGGGCCGGGGAAAAACTGTTTTTT
TRBJ2-7 TRBV15 . TRBD2 CATSREAGYEQYF TGTGCCACCAGCAGAGAAGCGGGGTACGAGCAGTACTTC
TRBJ2-4 TRBV19 . . CASSIDWDTENIQYF TGTGCCAGTAGTATAGATTGGGACACCGAAAACATTCAGTACTTC
TRBJ2-5 TRBV5-8 . . CASSVGGSETQYF TGTGCCAGCAGCGTAGGGGGGAGTGAGACCCAGTACTTC
TRBJ2-7 TRBV19 once TRBD1 CASSRDRRPDRSEQYF TGTGCCAGTAGCCGGGACAGGCGACCCGACCGATCCGAGCAGTACTTC
TRBJ2-7 TRBV10-3 . TRBD2 CAIKGGSPGEQYF TGTGCCATCAAAGGCGGGAGTCCTGGCGAGCAGTACTTC
TRBJ1-2 TRBV15 . . CATSRDAWSGYTF TGTGCCACCAGCAGAGATGCATGGAGTGGCTACACCTTC
TRBJ2-7 TRBV7-2 . . CASSILAPGEQYF TGTGCCAGCAGCATCCTCGCCCCGGGGGAGCAGTACTTC
TRBJ1-1 TRBV7-5 . . CASSEGMTEAFF TGTGCCAGCAGCGAAGGGATGACTGAAGCTTTCTTT
TRBJ1-2 TRBV14 once . CASRSRGWDGYTF TGTGCCAGCAGATCCCGGGGCTGGGATGGCTACACCTTC
TRBJ1-1 TRBV19 . TRBD1 CASGTGGTEAFF TGTGCCAGCGGGACAGGGGGGACTGAAGCTTTCTTT
TRBJ1-3 TRBV7-8 . . CASSLGLGVGSGNTIYF TGTGCCAGCAGCTTAGGGTTGGGGGTAGGGTCTGGAAACACCATATATTTT
TRBJ1-1 TRBV19 . TRBD1 CASSTSGGFMNTEAFF TGTGCCAGTAGTACCTCAGGGGGCTTCATGAACACTGAAGCTTTCTTT
TRBJ2-2 TRBV6-5 . . CASSYVATPGELFF TGTGCCAGCAGTTACGTTGCGACACCCGGGGAGCTGTTTTTT
TRBJ1-1 TRBV6-6 . . CASSYSGTNTEAFF TGTGCCAGCAGTTACTCAGGAACGAACACTGAAGCTTTCTTT